This TCR beta chain derives from a study of T cell responses to AZD1222 COVID-19 vaccine. Sequencing was performed with immunoSEQ multiplex PCR; in TCRdb, only in-frame clones are kept and a portion is missing. The sample lists 140,000 to 150,000 clones, 70% to 90% seen once, with more than 12% in the top ten. The study's findings and limits: There were repertoire samples only from the period after the peak T cell response.

As regards this clone: Its target is not known.

The V gene end was trimmed by 3 bases and the J gene end by 3 bases; junction bases not matched to a gene: 3. Germline CDR1 is MNHEY and CDR2 is SMNVEV (reference sequence). The CDR3 is made up of 14 amino acids. Here the sequenced sample was peripheral blood, taken on day 0 of AZD1222 vaccination. The TCR was taken from an adult in good health. The rearrangement joins TRBV27 to TRBJ2-7, with 9 bases that match TRBD1. CDR3 in DNA: TGTGCCAGCAGTTTGGGACAGGGATTCTACGAGCAGTACTTC. It translates to CASSLGQGFYEQYF.